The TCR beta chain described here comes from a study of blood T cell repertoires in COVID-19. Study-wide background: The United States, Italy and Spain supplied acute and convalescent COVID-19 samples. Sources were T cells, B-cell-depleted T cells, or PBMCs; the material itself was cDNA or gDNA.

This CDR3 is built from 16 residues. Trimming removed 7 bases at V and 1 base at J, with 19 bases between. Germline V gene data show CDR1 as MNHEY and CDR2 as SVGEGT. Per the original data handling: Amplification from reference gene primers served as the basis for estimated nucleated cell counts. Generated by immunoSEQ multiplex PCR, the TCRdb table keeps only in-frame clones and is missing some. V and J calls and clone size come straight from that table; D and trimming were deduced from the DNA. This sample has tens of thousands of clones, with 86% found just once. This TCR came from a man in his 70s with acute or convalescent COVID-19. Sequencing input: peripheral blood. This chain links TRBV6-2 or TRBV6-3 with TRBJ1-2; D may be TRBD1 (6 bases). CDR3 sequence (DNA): TGTGCCAGCACCCCCCTCCCGGGACAACTTAACTATGGCTACACCTTC. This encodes CASTPLPGQLNYGYTF.